This T cell receptor beta chain emerged from a study of control samples from healthy donors and cancer patients. Germline V CDR1 and CDR2: MNHEY, SMNVEV (reference sequence). There are 16 residues in the CDR3. Trimming at V came to 2 bases and at J to 0 bases, leaving 3 bases not matched to a gene. Sequenced by immunoSEQ multiplex PCR; TCRdb stores in-frame clones only, minus some. The data contain about 150,000 clones, approximately 94% of them singletons. Specimen: blood. The sequence was collected from a young woman in good health. The chain links TRBV27 to TRBJ2-3; 9 bases agree with TRBD1. CDR3 loop: CASSLTGTGSTDTQYF. DNA for the CDR3: TGTGCCAGCAGTTTAACCGGGACAGGGAGCACAGATACGCAGTATTTT.